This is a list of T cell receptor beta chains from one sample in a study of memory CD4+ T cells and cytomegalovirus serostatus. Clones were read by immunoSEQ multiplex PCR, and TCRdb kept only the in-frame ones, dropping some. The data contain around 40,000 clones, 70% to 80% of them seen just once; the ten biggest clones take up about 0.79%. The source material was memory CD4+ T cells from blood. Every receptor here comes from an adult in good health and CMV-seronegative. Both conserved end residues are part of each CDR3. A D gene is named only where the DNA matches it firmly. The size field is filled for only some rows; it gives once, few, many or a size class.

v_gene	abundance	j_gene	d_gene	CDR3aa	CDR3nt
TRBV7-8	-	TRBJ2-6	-	CASTSGRLRGGANVLTF	TGTGCCAGCACTTCCGGCCGACTAAGGGGTGGGGCCAACGTCCTGACTTTC
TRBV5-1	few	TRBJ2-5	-	CASRRQQETQYF	TGCGCCAGCAGAAGACAGCAAGAGACCCAGTACTTC
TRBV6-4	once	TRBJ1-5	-	CASSGTFSRQPQHF	TGTGCCAGCAGTGGGACATTCTCCCGACAGCCCCAGCATTTT
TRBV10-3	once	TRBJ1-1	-	CATSGQVVGQAFF	TGTGCCACCTCGGGGCAGGTCGTGGGACAAGCTTTCTTT
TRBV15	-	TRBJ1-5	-	CATSAHPAGEQPQHF	TGTGCCACCAGCGCCCACCCAGCCGGGGAACAGCCCCAGCATTTT
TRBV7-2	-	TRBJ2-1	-	CASSLESVLEYNEQFF	TGTGCCAGCAGCTTAGAATCCGTGCTGGAGTACAATGAGCAGTTCTTC
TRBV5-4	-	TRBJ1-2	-	CASSLTGPRGYTF	TGTGCCAGCAGTTTGACAGGCCCGAGGGGCTACACCTTC
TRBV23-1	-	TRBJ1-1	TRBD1	CASSHWDRVCTEAFF	TGCGCCAGCAGCCACTGGGACAGGGTTTGTACTGAAGCTTTCTTT
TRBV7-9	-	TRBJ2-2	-	CASRMGVLAGTGELFF	TGTGCCAGCAGAATGGGGGTACTAGCTGGCACCGGGGAGCTGTTTTTT
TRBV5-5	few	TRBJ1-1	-	CASSLAPTLNTEAFF	TGTGCCAGCAGCTTGGCCCCTACACTTAACACTGAAGCTTTCTTT
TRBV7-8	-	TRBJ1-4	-	CASSFGDKANEKLFF	TGTGCCAGCAGCTTTGGGGACAAGGCTAATGAAAAACTGTTTTTT
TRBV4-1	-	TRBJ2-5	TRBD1	CASSQGWTGGEETQYF	TGCGCCAGCAGCCAAGGATGGACAGGGGGAGAGGAGACCCAGTACTTC
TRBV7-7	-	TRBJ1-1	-	CASSSGGDTEAFF	TGTGCTAGCAGCTCCGGGGGAGACACTGAAGCTTTCTTT
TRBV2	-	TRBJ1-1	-	CASRRIEAFF	TGTGCCAGCAGGCGAATAGAAGCTTTCTTT
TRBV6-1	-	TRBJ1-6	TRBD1	CASSGNRGATLTALHF	TGTGCCAGCAGTGGAAACAGGGGGGCAACGCTGACGGCCCTCCACTTT